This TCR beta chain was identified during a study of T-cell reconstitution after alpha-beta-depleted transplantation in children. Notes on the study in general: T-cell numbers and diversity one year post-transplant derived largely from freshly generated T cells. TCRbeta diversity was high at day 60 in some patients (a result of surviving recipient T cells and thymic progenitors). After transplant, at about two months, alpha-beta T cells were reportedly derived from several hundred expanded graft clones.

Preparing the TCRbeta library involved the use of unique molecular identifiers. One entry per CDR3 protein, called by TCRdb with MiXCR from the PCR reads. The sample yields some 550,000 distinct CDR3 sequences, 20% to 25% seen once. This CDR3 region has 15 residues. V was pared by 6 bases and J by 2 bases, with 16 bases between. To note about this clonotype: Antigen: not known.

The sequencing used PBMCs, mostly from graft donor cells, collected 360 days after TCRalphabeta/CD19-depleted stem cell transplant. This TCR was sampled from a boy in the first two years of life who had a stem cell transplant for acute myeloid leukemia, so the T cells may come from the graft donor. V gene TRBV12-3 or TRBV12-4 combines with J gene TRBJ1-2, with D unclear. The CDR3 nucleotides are TGTGCCAGCAGCCGCGGTGGAGGGCCGAACTATGGCTACACCTTC. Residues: CASSRGGGPNYGYTF.